The 18 T cell receptor beta chains given below trace back to one sample, sequenced in a study of regulatory T cells in long-lasting Graves disease. iRepertoire HTBI primers and Arm-PCR of CDR3 regions built TCR beta libraries. TCRdb processed the multiplex PCR reads anew with MiXCR; each CDR3 protein has one entry. Of over 200,000 distinct CDR3 sequences in the sample, about 18% were seen once. As to time point: newly diagnosed GD, antithyroid drugs for less than 3 months. Scientists built the TCR library using RNA that was extracted from PBMCs. The sequencing here drew on peripheral blood mononuclear cells (PBMCs), taken at new diagnosis, from a patient treated with antithyroid drugs. The receptors shown here come from a female donor with Graves disease.

This chain uses TRBV28 with TRBJ2-1; perhaps TRBD2 as D (7 bases). Germline assignment: CDR1 MDHEN and CDR2 SYDVKM. The ends were cut back, 3 bases at V and 8 bases at J, with 11 bases in the middle. This CDR3 is 13 amino acids long. The CDR3, as DNA: TGTGCCAGCAGTTTTTCGGGGGGCGATGAGCAGTTCTTC. Translation: CASSFSGGDEQFF. The full variable domain, in which reference TRBV28 and TRBJ2-1 provide the parts outside the CDR3, is DVKVTQSSRYLVKRTGEKVFLECVQDMDHENMFWYRQDPGLGLRLIYFSYDVKMKEKGDIPEGYSVSREKKERFSLILESASTNQTSMYLCASSFSGGDEQFFGPGTRLTVL.

Many counts were recorded for this clonotype. The V call is TRBV19, the J call TRBJ1-2, with a possible D match to TRBD1 (6 bases). The germline gives CDR1 LNHDA, CDR2 SQIVND (reference sequence). Deletions cut 10 bases from V and 0 bases from J, with 15 bases between. This CDR3 region has 14 residues. The DNA of the CDR3 is TGTGCCACCAAGGGGGACGGTTCTAACTATGGCTACACCTTC. As protein: CATKGDGSNYGYTF.

This clonotype occurred a few times. This likely reflects a read error, since a far larger clone is one base away. The V and J genes are TRBV2 and TRBJ1-1; no firm D call. TRBJ2-3 explains the end of the DNA better; the J call may be wrong. CDR3 size: 13 residues. Per the germline V gene, CDR1 is SNHLY and CDR2 is FYNNEI. DNA of the CDR3: TGTGCCAGCAGCACACGAGAGCTAGATACGCAGTATTTT. Its protein is CASSTRELDTQYF.

Comment on this clonotype: Since the CDR3 does not end with the conserved phenylalanine or tryptophan, this likely comes from a read error. J is TRBJ1-1 and V is TRBV7-8; D gene uncertain. Trimming cost V 2 bases and J 2 bases, with 6 bases left between them. Germline CDR1 is SGHVS and CDR2 is FQNEAQ. This CDR3 spans 13 amino acids. The CDR3: CASSLLYNTEAFV. CDR3 coding DNA: TGTGCCAGCAGCTTACTCTATAACACTGAAGCTTTCGTT.

This clonotype was seen many times. The chain is built from TRBV11-2 and TRBJ2-1, with D perhaps given as TRBD1 or TRBD2 (5 bases each). The CDR3 sequence is 15 residues long. Trimming stripped 0 bases from V and 6 bases from J, with 12 bases between. The V gene's germline CDR1 is SGHAT and CDR2 FQNNGV. This CDR3 is CASSLERRGANEQFF. CDR3 nucleotides: TGTGCCAGCAGCTTAGAGCGGAGAGGGGCCAATGAGCAGTTCTTC.

This clonotype has a handful of counts. The chain links TRBV5-6 to TRBJ2-1; TRBD2 is a possible D gene (5 bases). The germline V gene has CDR1 SGHDT and CDR2 YYEEEE. V was trimmed by 0 bases and J by 2 bases, leaving 12 bases between them. CDR3 length: 16 residues. CDR3 bases: TGTGCCAGCAGCTTGGGGCGGGCAATTACCTACAATGAGCAGTTCTTC. Protein: CASSLGRAITYNEQFF. Full variable domain (rest looked up from reference TRBV5-6 and TRBJ2-1): DAGVTQSPTHLIKTRGQQVTLRCSPKSGHDTVSWYQQALGQGPQFIFQYYEEEERQRGNFPDRFSGHQFPNYSSELNVNALLLGDSALYLCASSLGRAITYNEQFFGPGTRLTVL.

Comment on this clonotype: A clone one base away is much larger, so this may be a read error. The chain has TRBV20-1 and TRBJ2-2; 12 bases map to TRBD2. The CDR3 covers 15 residues. The trim removed 1 base at V and 6 bases at J, leaving 3 bases unmatched. Looked up from germline, CDR1 is DFQATT and CDR2 is SNEGSKA (reference sequence). The CDR3 nucleotides are TGCAGTGCTAGAGGACTAGCGGGAGTCTCCGGGGAGCTGTTTTTT. Protein product: CSARGLAGVSGELFF.

The rearrangement uses TRBV13 and TRBJ2-7, with unresolved D. V shed 7 bases and J shed 2 bases, with 12 bases lying between them. Per germline, CDR1 PRHDT and CDR2 FYEKMQ (reference sequence). The CDR3 runs 13 residues. The CDR3 DNA reads TGTGCCAGCAAGGTGTTAGGGCCCTACGAGCAGTACTTC. This gives the protein CASKVLGPYEQYF.

This clonotype was seen more than once but under ten times. V usage is TRBV20-1 and J usage is TRBJ2-3; TRBD2 aligns across 11 bases. The V segment lost 0 bases and the J segment 0 bases; nucleotides outside the gene matches: 5. Germline V lookup: CDR1 DFQATT, CDR2 SNEGSKA (reference sequence). The CDR3 length is 17 residues. Here the CDR3 DNA reads TGCAGTGCTAGAGAACCGGGACTAGCGGCTAGCACAGATACGCAGTATTTT. Protein product: CSAREPGLAASTDTQYF.

Comment on this clonotype: Just one base apart from a much larger clone, this may be a read error. The chain couples TRBV24-1 to TRBJ2-2, with TRBD2 matching 10 bases. There are 17 residues in the CDR3. Per germline, CDR1 KGHDR and CDR2 SFDVKD. The CDR3 protein is CTTSRESLAGVPGELFF. CDR3 DNA sequence: TGTACCACCAGTCGAGAGTCGCTAGCGGGAGTTCCCGGGGAGCTGTTTTTT.

This clonotype was detected many times. This chain links TRBV20-1 with TRBJ2-7; D gene ambiguous. Germline CDR1 DFQATT, CDR2 SNEGSKA (reference sequence). CDR3 length equals 13 residues. Trimming took 3 bases from V and 2 from J, leaving 11 bases between them. The CDR3 DNA is TGCAGTGCTAGTGCGGACGGTACCTACGAGCAGTACTTC. Its translation: CSASADGTYEQYF.

In the case of this clonotype: This may be a read error: a much more frequent sequence differs by one nucleotide. The chain couples TRBV29-1 to TRBJ2-5; a possible D gene is TRBD2 (5 bases). The CDR3 runs to 11 residues. Trimming took 4 bases from V and 7 from J, leaving 10 bases between them. Germline CDR1 SQVTM, CDR2 ANQGSEA. Here the CDR3 reads CSVGAGGTQYF. The CDR3 DNA follows: TGCAGCGTTGGAGCCGGAGGGACCCAGTACTTC.

This clonotype has a count of ten or more. This rearrangement joins TRBV6-1 to TRBJ1-6; 7 bases match TRBD1. J gave up 7 bases and V 5 bases, and 11 bases lay outside the gene matches. The germline CDR1 and CDR2 sequences are MNHNS and SASEGT. CDR3 length equals 16 residues. DNA of the CDR3: TGTGCCAGCAGTCGACAACAGGGGAAGAAAAATTCACCCCTCCACTTT. Translated, it gives CASSRQQGKKNSPLHF.

This clonotype was counted only a few times. This chain links TRBV7-2 with TRBJ2-7; 13 bases fit TRBD2. V lost 5 bases, J lost 9 bases, and 13 bases stayed unmatched. The germline CDR1 and CDR2 sequences are SGHTA and FQGNSA. This CDR3 is 16 amino acids long. The CDR3 nucleotides are TGTGCCAGCAGCCCGAGATCCGGGACTAGCGGGGCGGGGCAGTACTTC. This encodes CASSPRSGTSGAGQYF.

This clonotype appeared many times. The CDR3 protein is CASSLWTGRGAEAFF. The DNA for the CDR3 is TGTGCCAGCAGCTTATGGACCGGGCGTGGGGCTGAAGCTTTCTTT. V usage is TRBV5-5 and J usage is TRBJ1-1; D not certain. V lost 2 bases to trimming and J lost 6 bases, with 17 bases between them. Germline loops: CDR1 SGHKS, CDR2 YYEKEE (reference sequence). This CDR3 comprises 15 residues. Drawing the rest from reference TRBV5-5 and TRBJ1-1, the complete variable domain is DAGVTQSPTHLIKTRGQQVTLRCSPISGHKSVSWYQQVLGQGPQFIFQYYEKEERGRGNFPDRFSARQFPNYSSELNVNALLLGDSALYLCASSLWTGRGAEAFFGQGTRLTVV.

This clonotype appeared many times. CDR3: CASSYSPGTSAHYEQYF. In DNA form, the CDR3 reads TGTGCCAGCAGTTACTCCCCCGGGACTAGCGCCCACTACGAGCAGTACTTC. This chain connects TRBV6-9 to TRBJ2-7, with 10 bases fitting TRBD2. Germline-derived CDR1 and CDR2 are MNHGY and SVAAGI. CDR3 length: 17 amino acids. V was pared by 3 bases and J by 3 bases, with 11 bases of the junction left unmatched.

This clonotype has ten or more counts. J is TRBJ2-1 and V is TRBV20-1, with 9 bases lining up with TRBD2. This CDR3 has 13 residues. From germline, CDR1 is DFQATT and CDR2 SNEGSKA (reference sequence). V trimming: 3 bases; J trimming: 8 bases; junction bases outside the gene matches: 5. CDR3 DNA: TGCAGTGCTAGTAGCGGGAGCAAAGATGAGCAGTTCTTC. Its protein product is CSASSGSKDEQFF.

Many counts were recorded for this clonotype. V and J are TRBV19 and TRBJ2-1; D may be TRBD1 (6 bases). Trimming took 4 bases from V and 0 from J, leaving 10 bases between them. Germline CDR1 and CDR2: LNHDA and SQIVND (reference sequence). CDR3 length equals 15 residues. The CDR3: CASSNRDTSYNEQFF. DNA of the CDR3: TGTGCCAGTAGTAACCGGGACACCTCCTACAATGAGCAGTTCTTC.